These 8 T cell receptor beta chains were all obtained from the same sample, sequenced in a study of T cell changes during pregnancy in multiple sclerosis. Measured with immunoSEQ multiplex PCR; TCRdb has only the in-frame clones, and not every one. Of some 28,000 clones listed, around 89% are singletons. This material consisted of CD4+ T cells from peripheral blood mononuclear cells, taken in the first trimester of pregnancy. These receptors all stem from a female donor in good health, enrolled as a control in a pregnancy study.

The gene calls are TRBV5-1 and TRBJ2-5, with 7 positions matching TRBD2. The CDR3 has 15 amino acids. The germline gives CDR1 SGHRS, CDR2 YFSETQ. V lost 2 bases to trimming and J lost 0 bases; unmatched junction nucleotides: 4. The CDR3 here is CASSLGRGYQETQYF. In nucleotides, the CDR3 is TGCGCCAGCAGCTTAGGGCGGGGGTACCAAGAGACCCAGTACTTC.

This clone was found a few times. DNA of the CDR3: TGTGCCAGCAGCCATACAGGGTTTGACGAGCAGTACTTC. Its protein is CASSHTGFDEQYF. This sequence joins TRBV7-9 and TRBJ2-5, with D tentatively TRBD1 (6 bases). The assigned J gene may be wrong: the sequence end matches TRBJ2-7 better. This CDR3 spans 13 amino acids. From germline, CDR1 is SEHNR and CDR2 FQNEAQ (reference sequence).

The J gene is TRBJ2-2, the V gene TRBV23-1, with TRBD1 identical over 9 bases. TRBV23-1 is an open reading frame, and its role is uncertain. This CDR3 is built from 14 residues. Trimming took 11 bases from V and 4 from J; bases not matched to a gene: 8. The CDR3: CAGGDREGTGELFF. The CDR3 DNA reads TGCGCCGGGGGGGACAGGGAGGGCACCGGGGAGCTGTTTTTT.

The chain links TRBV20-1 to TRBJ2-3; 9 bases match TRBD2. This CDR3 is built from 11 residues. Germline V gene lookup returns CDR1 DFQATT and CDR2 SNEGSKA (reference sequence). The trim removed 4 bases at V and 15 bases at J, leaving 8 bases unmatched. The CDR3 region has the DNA TGCAGTGCTAACCTAGCGGGGCTTCTCTATTTT. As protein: CSANLAGLLYF.

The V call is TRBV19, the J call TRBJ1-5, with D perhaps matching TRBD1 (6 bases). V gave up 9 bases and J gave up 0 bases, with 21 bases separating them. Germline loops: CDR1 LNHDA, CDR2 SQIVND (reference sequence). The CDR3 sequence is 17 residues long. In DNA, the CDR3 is TGTGCCAGAAAACAGGGTCTCTTTGCCTATAGCAATCAGCCCCAGCATTTT. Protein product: CARKQGLFAYSNQPQHF.

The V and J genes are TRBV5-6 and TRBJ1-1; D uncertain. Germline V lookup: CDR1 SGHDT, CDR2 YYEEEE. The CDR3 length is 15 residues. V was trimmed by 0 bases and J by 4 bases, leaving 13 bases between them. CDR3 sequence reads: CASSLARGLATEAFF. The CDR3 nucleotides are TGTGCCAGCAGCTTGGCCCGGGGATTGGCCACTGAAGCTTTCTTT. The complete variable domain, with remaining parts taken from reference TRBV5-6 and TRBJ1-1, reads DAGVTQSPTHLIKTRGQQVTLRCSPKSGHDTVSWYQQALGQGPQFIFQYYEEEERQRGNFPDRFSGHQFPNYSSELNVNALLLGDSALYLCASSLARGLATEAFFGQGTRLTVV.

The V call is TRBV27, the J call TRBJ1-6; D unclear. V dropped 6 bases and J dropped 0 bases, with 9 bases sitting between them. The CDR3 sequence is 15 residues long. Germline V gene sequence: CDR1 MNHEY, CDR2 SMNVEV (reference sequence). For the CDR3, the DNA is TGTGCCAGCAGCCGTAGTGGCTCCTATAATTCACCCCTCCACTTT. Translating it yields CASSRSGSYNSPLHF.

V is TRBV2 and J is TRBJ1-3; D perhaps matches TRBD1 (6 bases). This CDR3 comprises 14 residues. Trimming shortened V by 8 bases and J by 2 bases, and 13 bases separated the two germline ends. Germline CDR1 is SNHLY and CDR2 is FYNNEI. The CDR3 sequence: CASPKGGPGNTIYF. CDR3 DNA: TGTGCCAGCCCCAAGGGGGGGCCTGGAAACACCATATATTTT.